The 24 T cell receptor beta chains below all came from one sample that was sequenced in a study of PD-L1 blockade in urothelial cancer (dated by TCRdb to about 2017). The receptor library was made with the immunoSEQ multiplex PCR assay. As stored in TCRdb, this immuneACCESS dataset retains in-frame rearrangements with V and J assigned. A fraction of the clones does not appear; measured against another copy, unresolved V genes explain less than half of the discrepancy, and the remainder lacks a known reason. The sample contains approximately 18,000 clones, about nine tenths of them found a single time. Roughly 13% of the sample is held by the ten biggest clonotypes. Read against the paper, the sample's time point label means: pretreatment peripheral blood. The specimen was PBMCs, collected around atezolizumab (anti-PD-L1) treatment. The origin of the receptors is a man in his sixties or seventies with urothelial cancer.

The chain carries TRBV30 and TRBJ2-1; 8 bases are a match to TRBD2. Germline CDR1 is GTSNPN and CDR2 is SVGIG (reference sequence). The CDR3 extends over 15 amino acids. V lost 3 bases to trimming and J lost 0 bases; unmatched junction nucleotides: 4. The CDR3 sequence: CAWSPGTSSYNEQFF. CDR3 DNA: TGTGCCTGGAGCCCCGGGACTAGCTCCTACAATGAGCAGTTCTTC.

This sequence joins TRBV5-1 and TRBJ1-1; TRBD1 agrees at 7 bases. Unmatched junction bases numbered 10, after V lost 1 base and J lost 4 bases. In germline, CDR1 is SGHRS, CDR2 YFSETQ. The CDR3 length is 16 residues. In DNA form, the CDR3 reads TGCGCCAGCAGCTTGATCCCTGGACAGGTGGGCACTGAAGCTTTCTTT. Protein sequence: CASSLIPGQVGTEAFF.

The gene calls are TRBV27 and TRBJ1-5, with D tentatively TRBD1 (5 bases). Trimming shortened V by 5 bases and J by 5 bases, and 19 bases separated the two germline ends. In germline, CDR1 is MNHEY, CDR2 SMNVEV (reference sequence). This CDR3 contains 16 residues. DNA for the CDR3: TGTGCCAGCAGTCCCTTCGGGGGGAGTGGGTATCAGCCCCAGCATTTT. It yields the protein CASSPFGGSGYQPQHF.

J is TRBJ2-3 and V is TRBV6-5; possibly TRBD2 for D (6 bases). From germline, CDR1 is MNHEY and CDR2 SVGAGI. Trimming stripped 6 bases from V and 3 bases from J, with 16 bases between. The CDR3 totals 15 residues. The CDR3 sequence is CASRTGTVRTDTQYF. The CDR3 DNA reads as TGTGCCAGCAGAACCGGGACTGTGAGGACAGATACGCAGTATTTT.

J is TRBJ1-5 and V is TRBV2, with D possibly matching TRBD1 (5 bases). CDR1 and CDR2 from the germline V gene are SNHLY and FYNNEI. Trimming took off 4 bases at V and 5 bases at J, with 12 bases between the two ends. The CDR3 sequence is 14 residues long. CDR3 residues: CASSVGREYQPQHF. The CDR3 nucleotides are TGTGCCAGCAGTGTTGGCAGGGAATATCAGCCCCAGCATTTT.

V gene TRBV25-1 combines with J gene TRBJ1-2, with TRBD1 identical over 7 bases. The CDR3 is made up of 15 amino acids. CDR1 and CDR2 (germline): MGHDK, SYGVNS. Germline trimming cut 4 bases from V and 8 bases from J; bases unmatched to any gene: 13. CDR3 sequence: CASSVGTAVLRGYTF. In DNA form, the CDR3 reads TGTGCCAGCAGTGTTGGGACAGCCGTTTTAAGAGGCTACACCTTC.

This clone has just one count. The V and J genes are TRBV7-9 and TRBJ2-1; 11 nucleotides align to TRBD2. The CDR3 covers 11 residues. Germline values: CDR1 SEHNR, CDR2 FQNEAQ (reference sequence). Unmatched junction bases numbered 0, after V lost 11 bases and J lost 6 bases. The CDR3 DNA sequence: TGTGCCGGACTAGCGGGCAATGAGCAGTTCTTC. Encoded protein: CAGLAGNEQFF.

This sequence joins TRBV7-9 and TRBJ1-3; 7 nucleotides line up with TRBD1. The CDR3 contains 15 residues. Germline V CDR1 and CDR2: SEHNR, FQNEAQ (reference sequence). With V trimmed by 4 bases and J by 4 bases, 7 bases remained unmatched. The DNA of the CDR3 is TGTGCCAGCAGCTATGGGACAGTAGGAGGAAACACCATATATTTT. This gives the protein CASSYGTVGGNTIYF.

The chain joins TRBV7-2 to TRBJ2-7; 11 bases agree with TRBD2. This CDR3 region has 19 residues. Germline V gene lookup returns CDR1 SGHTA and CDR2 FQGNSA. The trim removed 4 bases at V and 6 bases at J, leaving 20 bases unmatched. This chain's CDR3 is CASSSGLAGGPRLLGEQYF. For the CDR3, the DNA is TGTGCCAGCAGCTCAGGCCTAGCGGGGGGACCTAGGCTTTTGGGCGAGCAGTACTTC.

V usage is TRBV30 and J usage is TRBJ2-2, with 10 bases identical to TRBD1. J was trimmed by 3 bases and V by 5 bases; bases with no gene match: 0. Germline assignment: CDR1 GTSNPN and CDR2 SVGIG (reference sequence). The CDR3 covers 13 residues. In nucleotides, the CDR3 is TGTGCCTGGGGACAGGGGGACACCGGGGAGCTGTTTTTT. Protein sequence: CAWGQGDTGELFF. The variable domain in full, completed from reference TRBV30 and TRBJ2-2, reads SQTIHQWPATLVQPVGSPLSLECTVEGTSNPNLYWYRQAAGRGLQLLFYSVGIGQISSEVPQNLSASRPQDRQFILSSKKLLLSDSGFYLCAWGQGDTGELFFGEGSRLTVL.

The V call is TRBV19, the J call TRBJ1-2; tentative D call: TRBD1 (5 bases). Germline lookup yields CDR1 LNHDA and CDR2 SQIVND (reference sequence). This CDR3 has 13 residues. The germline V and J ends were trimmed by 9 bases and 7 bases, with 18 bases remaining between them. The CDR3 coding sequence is TGTGCCAGGAAGCCAGGCCAGGGCGGTGGCTACACCTTC. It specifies CARKPGQGGGYTF.

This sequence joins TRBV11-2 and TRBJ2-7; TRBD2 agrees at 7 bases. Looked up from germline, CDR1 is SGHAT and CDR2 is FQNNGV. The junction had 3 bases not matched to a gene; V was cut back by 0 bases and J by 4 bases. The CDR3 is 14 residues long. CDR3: CASSLDRGGYEQYF. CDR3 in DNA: TGTGCCAGCAGCTTAGACCGCGGGGGATACGAGCAGTACTTC.

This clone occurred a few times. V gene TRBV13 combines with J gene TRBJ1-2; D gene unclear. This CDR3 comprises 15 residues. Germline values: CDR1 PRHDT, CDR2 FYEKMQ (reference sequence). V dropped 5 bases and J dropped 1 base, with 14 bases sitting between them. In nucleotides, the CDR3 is TGTGCCAGCAGCGCCGTCCTAGCCTATAACTATGGCTACACCTTC. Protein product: CASSAVLAYNYGYTF.

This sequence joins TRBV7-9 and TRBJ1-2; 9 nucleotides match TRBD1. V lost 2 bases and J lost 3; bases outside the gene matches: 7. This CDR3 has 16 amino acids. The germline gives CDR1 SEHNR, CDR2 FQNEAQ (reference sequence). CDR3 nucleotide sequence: TGTGCCAGCAGCTTACCCCCGGGACAGGGTGACTATGGCTACACCTTC. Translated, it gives CASSLPPGQGDYGYTF.

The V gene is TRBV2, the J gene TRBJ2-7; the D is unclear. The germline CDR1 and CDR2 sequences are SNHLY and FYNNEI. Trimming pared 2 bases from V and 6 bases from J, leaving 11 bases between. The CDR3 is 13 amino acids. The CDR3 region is CASSETGIFEQYF. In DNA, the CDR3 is TGTGCCAGCAGTGAAACGGGTATCTTCGAGCAGTACTTC.

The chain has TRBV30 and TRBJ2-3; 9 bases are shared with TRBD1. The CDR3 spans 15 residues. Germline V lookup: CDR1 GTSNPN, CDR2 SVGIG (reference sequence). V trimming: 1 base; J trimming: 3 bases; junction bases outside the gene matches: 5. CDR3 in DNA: TGTGCCTGGAGTGGCGGACAGGGGAGGACAGATACGCAGTATTTT. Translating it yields CAWSGGQGRTDTQYF.

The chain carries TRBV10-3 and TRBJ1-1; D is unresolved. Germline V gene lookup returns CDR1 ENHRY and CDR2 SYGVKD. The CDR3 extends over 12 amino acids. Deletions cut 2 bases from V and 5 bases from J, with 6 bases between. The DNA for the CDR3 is TGTGCCATCAGTGAGGGCGGTACTGAAGCTTTCTTT. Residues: CAISEGGTEAFF.

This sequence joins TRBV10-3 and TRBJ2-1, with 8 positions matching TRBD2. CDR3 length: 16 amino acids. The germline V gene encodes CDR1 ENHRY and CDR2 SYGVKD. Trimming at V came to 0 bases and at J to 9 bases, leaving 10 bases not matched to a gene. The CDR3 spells CAISESLQGLEVEQFF. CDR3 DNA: TGTGCCATCAGTGAGTCTTTACAGGGACTAGAGGTTGAGCAGTTCTTC.

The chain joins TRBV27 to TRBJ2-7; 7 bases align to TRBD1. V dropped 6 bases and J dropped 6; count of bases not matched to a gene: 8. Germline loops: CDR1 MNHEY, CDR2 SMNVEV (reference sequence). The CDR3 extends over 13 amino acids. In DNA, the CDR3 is TGTGCCAGCAGCCGGGGACAGTCAACCGAGCAGTACTTC. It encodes CASSRGQSTEQYF.

The CDR3 DNA sequence: TGTGCCAGCAGAACACCTTCGAACACTGAAGCTTTCTTT. It yields the protein CASRTPSNTEAFF. The rearrangement links TRBV6-5 to TRBJ1-1, with D uncertain. Trimming shortened V by 6 bases and J by 1 base, and 9 bases separated the two germline ends. There are 13 residues in the CDR3. CDR1 is MNHEY and CDR2 is SVGAGI in the germline V gene.

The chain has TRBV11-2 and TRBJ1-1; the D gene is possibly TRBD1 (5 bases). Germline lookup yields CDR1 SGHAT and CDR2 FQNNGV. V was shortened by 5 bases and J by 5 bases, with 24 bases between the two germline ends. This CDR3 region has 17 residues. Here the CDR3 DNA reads TGTGCCAGCAGCCTCGGAGGGTGGGGGAGAGAGTCGACTGAAGCTTTCTTT. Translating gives CASSLGGWGRESTEAFF.

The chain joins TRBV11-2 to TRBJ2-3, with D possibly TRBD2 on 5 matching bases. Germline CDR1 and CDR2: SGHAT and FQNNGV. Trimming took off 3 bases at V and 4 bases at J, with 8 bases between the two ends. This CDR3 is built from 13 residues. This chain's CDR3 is CASSFAGADTQYF. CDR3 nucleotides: TGTGCCAGCAGCTTCGCGGGCGCAGATACGCAGTATTTT.

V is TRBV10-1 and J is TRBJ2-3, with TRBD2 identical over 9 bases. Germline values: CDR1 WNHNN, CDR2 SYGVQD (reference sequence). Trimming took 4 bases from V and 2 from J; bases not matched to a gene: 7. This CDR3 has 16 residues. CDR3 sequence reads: CASSGSLAGTTDTQYF. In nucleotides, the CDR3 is TGCGCCAGCAGTGGATCACTAGCGGGCACCACAGATACGCAGTATTTT.

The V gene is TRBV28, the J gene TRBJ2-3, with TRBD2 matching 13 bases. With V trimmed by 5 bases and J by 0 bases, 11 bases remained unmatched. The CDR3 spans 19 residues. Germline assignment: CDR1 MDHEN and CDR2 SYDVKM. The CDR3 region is CASSRGVLAGGASTDTQYF. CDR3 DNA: TGTGCCAGCAGTAGAGGGGTACTAGCGGGGGGGGCCAGCACAGATACGCAGTATTTT.